The T cell receptor (beta chain) under discussion was sequenced for a study of blood T cell repertoires in COVID-19. Looking at the study overall: Sources were T cells, B-cell-depleted T cells, or PBMCs; the material itself was cDNA or gDNA.

Trimming removed 5 bases from V and 5 bases from J, with 9 bases in between. There are 11 residues in the CDR3. Looked up from germline, CDR1 is SQVTM and CDR2 is ANQGSEA. The method was immunoSEQ multiplex PCR; TCRdb's version includes in-frame clones alone and lacks a portion of them. Here the sample spans about 170,000 clones, about 85% being singletons. The sequenced sample consisted of peripheral blood. The V and J genes are TRBV29-1 and TRBJ2-5; the D is unclear. The sequence was collected from a human donor with acute or convalescent COVID-19. The donor label of this sample is uncertain. CDR3 in amino acids: CSVPRVETQYF. DNA for the CDR3: TGCAGCGTTCCGCGAGTGGAGACCCAGTACTTC.